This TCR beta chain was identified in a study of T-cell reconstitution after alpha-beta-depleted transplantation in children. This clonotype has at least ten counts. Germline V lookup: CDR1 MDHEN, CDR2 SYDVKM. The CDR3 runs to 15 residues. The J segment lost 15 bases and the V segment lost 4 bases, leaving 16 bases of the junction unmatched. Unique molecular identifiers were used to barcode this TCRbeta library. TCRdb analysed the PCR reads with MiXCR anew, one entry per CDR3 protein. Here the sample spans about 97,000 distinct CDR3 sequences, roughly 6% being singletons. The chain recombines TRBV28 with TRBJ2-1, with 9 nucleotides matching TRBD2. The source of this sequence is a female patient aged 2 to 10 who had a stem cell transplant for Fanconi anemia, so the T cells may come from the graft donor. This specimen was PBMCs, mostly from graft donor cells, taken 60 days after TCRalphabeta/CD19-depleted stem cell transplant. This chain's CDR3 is CASSSSKGLASSGFF. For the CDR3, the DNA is TGTGCCAGCAGTTCCTCAAAGGGACTAGCAAGTTCCGGGTTCTTC.